This T cell receptor beta chain is drawn from a study of cytomegalovirus exposure and HLA in healthy donors (TCRdb year 2017). For context, the study as a whole: In an earlier analysis of under 750 of the donors, 276 Gb of sequence data and about 110 million unique TCR beta sequences from roughly 200 million T cells were reported. An early release that covered about 600 HLA-typed donors contained approximately 300 gigabases of sequencing data and 85 million to 100 million unique TCR sequences. The genetic ancestry cluster associated with self-reported Caucasian donors included 81% of the approximately 430 genotyped donors. The study aimed to test whether cataloging public T cell receptors could reveal signatures of past pathogen exposure. The study used immunosequencing to profile the T cell repertoires of about 670 subjects and linked those repertoires to cytomegalovirus serostatus. Along with the approximately 620-subject first cohort, a separate validation cohort of more than 90 different subjects was used. To predict cytomegalovirus infection status, the study brought together high-throughput TCR immunosequencing, statistical association of individual TCRs with disease status, and machine learning. To study patterns of TCR occurrence, a later analysis re-analyzed previously published TCR beta repertoires from around 670 donors and added high-resolution HLA genotyping. The later analysis used no new phenotypic data to find candidate immune exposures, relying instead on TCR beta sequences and their occurrence across donors. An earlier analysis of approximately 640 of the donors applied high-throughput TCR beta sequencing to assess whether each TCR beta V gene segment acted as functional or pseudogenic. Donor age, sex, ethnicity and CMV serostatus were collected together with the repertoire data. A later genetic analysis took genome-wide SNP genotypes for about 55% of the 666 donors and used that subset as a discovery cohort. All discovery cohort repertoires had been generated using a single sequencing platform. Both class I and class II loci were covered by HLA typing, at four-digit resolution. The number of donors typed differed by locus, with about 629-640 for A, B, C, DRB1 and DQB1, around 560 for DQA1, 606 for DPA1, and around 450 for DPB1. Roughly 5 DR-DQ haplotypes were handled as single units for association and clustering, since linkage in the cohort was strong. Across some 400 genotyped donors of the cohort, an average of about 250,000 unique TCR beta nucleotide sequences per donor were sequenced, and approximately 19% of those sequences were non-productive. Points the paper makes about the study in general: In vitro tests confirmed that three of the cytomegalovirus-associated TCR beta chains recognize cytomegalovirus antigens. Because the 87-base-pair reads could not distinguish some IMGT-functional V segments, including TRBV6-2 and TRBV6-3, those segments were excluded. Because HLA typing was unavailable for some donors at each locus, only the typed subset was used in association tests. A cluster of highly shared sequence variants was judged likely to be a technical artifact of the sequencing pipeline. A later analysis found that TCR association rates varied across HLA loci, with DRB1 alleles showing the most associated TCRs and HLA-C alleles the fewest. In this cohort, only TCR beta chains were sequenced, and detectable features were limited by the absence of alpha or paired-chain data. In a later analysis, HLA-associated TCR beta chains showed more clonal expansion and lower generation probabilities than non-associated chains that were equally common. The classifier was reported to diagnose cytomegalovirus status with high specificity and sensitivity in both the original and validation cohorts. Several of the top co-occurrence clusters appeared to be linked to parvovirus B19, influenza, CMV and Epstein-Barr virus, according to a later analysis. In a later genetic analysis, fewer N-insertions in productive TCRs were reported among donors in an Asian-associated ancestry cluster than the roughly 640-donor mean. Roughly 15 rarely observed V segments, including chromosome 9 orphons, were excluded from the earlier analysis of several hundred of the donors because counts were too low. The presence/absence analyses assumed that sequencing depth was roughly uniform across donors, and that assumption may not be true. A later analysis associated about 17,000 TCR beta sequences with specific HLA alleles at a false discovery rate of 0.05. The authors suggested that the approach could potentially be generalized to other disease states and immunological phenotypes. According to a later analysis, most CMV-associated TCR beta chains appeared to be HLA-restricted, and the HLA associations seemed to be driven largely by CMV exposure. Most TCR sequences were seen in very few donors, while some public TCRs were found in many individuals. V-gene and J-gene trimming of TCR beta chains was associated with a missense DCLRE1C variant in a later genetic analysis, and the association was replicated in an independent cohort. Correlated functional status among segregating V segments might reflect linkage disequilibrium, but an unknown experimental factor could not be ruled out. For the cohort, immune exposure information was limited to CMV serostatus. A further reported finding was that TCR beta sequences accurately predicted the HLA-A and HLA-B alleles for most subjects in the first cohort. In an earlier analysis of some 550 of the donors, most TCR beta V segments were observed in productive rearrangements about 90% or about 30% of the time, broadly matching IMGT annotations. The study gave a list of 150 to 200 TCR beta chains associated with cytomegalovirus. Strong co-occurrence of HLA alleles, especially DR and DQ, made assigning TCR associations to individual alleles difficult.

On this clone itself: Its antigen is still unknown. Base qualities were left out, and no much larger clone turns up one base away.

The germline V and J ends show losses of 4 bases and 4 bases respectively, and no gene match explains 7 bases of the junction. There are 16 amino acids in the CDR3, from cysteine to phenylalanine inclusive. Solely the CDR3 DNA is kept, with 48 bases framed from the first base. CDR1 SGHKS and CDR2 YYEKEE are derived from the germline V gene (reference sequence). Libraries were made using the immunoSEQ multiplex PCR assay. For the multiplex PCR, a mixture combining 60 forward primers for TCR Vbeta segments and 13 reverse primers for TCR Jbeta segments was used. A multiplex PCR assay on genomic DNA amplified the CDR3 region of rearranged TCR beta genes. On the Illumina HiSeq System, the amplified TCR beta libraries were sequenced as 87-base-pair reads. The authors' analysis ran thus. Across the 600 to 700 repertoires, a later analysis counted some 81 million unique TCR beta chains, some 11 million of which were shared by at least two donors. Raw reads were error-corrected and collapsed into unique sequences with a nearest-neighbor algorithm that merged closely related sequences to remove PCR and sequencing errors. CDR3 sequences were aligned to IMGT reference sequences to assign V, D and J gene segments. For a sequence to be retained, a match of at least six nucleotides to both a V gene segment and a J gene segment was required. A rearrangement was called productive if the CDR3 had no stop codons and remained in frame with V and J, and every other rearrangement was called non-productive. CDR3 was defined according to IMGT convention as the region running from the second conserved V-encoded cysteine to the conserved J-encoded phenylalanine. The earlier analysis of some 540 of the donors excluded any sequence lacking an unambiguous match to a single V gene segment. In an earlier analysis of about 590 of the donors, a V segment was called functional when productive rearrangements were above 56.7%, and segregating when the standard deviation between donors exceeded 5%. A statistical classification framework was built for diagnosing cytomegalovirus status from the catalog of TCR beta chain sequences. V and J gene assignment, in a later analysis, came from comparing TCR nucleotide sequences with IMGT/GENE-DB human TR gene sequences. Using the TCRdist pipeline, a later analysis assigned CDR3 sequences along with most-parsimonious VDJ recombination scenarios. In a later analysis, every TCR beta chain was defined by the combination of its CDR3 amino acid sequence and its V-gene family, and reads without a unique V-gene family were dropped. A later analysis removed 500 to 600 highly shared, low-generation-probability nucleotide sequences to deal with suspected cross-contamination and a sequencing artifact. A later analysis calculated a clonal expansion index for each public chain from normalized within-repertoire ranks of inferred template counts. A later analysis computed generation probabilities with a VDJ recombination model fitted to out-of-frame rearrangements, and checked the results against IGoR. Hypergeometric tests were used in a later analysis to score TCR-TCR, TCR-HLA and TCR-CMV co-occurrence, with a repertoire-size bias correction applied to the TCR pairs. A later analysis estimated false discovery rates by permuting HLA or CMV assignments 20 times. In a later analysis, co-occurring TCRs were grouped with DBSCAN, and TCRdist sequence similarity was added when clustering was performed within HLA-allele-positive subsets. Repertoires with fewer than 30,000 or more than 120,000 public chains were left out of co-occurrence clustering, as were five repertoires with anomalous nucleotide sharing. As stored in TCRdb, this immuneACCESS dataset retains in-frame rearrangements with V and J assigned. A fraction of the clones does not appear; measured against another copy, unresolved V genes explain less than half of the discrepancy, and the remainder lacks a known reason. That table gives V, J and clone size, and the DNA gave D and trimming. The sample table contains 100,000 or so clones; only one count was recorded for about three quarters of them. The leading ten clones occupy about 1.5% of the sample.

The cohort was made up of 666 healthy bone marrow donors. All cohort members were sampled while nominally healthy, although unrecorded immune exposures were likely present. The donor tested CMV seronegative and was one of the 352 seronegative cohort members. Every donor gave a peripheral blood sample, and the peripheral blood mononuclear cells from that sample were used for TCR beta sequencing. The Qiagen DNeasy Blood Extraction Kit was used to extract genomic DNA from the blood cell samples. Sample: PBMCs. The source of this sequence is a man aged 35-49 years in good health and CMV-seronegative. The chain couples TRBV5-5 to TRBJ1-6, and 8 junctional nucleotides match TRBD1. The DNA is as follows: TGTGCCAGCAGCGAAACCGGGACAGGTTATAATTCACCCCTCCACTTT. The encoded protein is CASSETGTGYNSPLHF.